These T cell receptor beta chains were read from a single sample in a study of blood T cell repertoires in COVID-19. Profiling relied on immunoSEQ multiplex PCR, and the TCRdb table lists in-frame clones only, not all of them. The sample holds 250,000 to 400,000 clones, more than 70% seen once. The sequencing input was peripheral blood. The receptors derive from a woman aged 25 to 45 with COVID-19, enrolled during active disease. The CDR3 runs from the conserved cysteine through the conserved F or W. The D gene is left open where the match is weak. Not every row has a clone size; where given, it reads once, few, many or a size class.

D,J,V,size,DNA,CDR3
TRBD2,TRBJ2-1,TRBV6-2/TRBV6-3,.,TGTGCCAGCAGTTACTCCGGACTAGCGGGGGGCGAAAGCTCCTACAATGAGCAGTTCTTC,CASSYSGLAGGESSYNEQFF
.,TRBJ1-3,TRBV7-8,once,TGTGCCAGCAGCCGACGGGGCTCTGGAAACACCATATATTTT,CASSRRGSGNTIYF
TRBD1,TRBJ1-2,TRBV24-1,.,TGTGCCACCAGTGATTCTACGGACAGGGCGAGCTATGGCTACACCTTC,CATSDSTDRASYGYTF
TRBD2,TRBJ2-5,TRBV11-2,.,TGTGCCAGCAGCCCCCGGACTAGCGGGGGGCCACGGGAGACCCAGTACTTC,CASSPRTSGGPRETQYF
.,TRBJ1-1,TRBV4-1,.,TGCGCCAGCAGCCCTTATCTGGCCAATACAGGGAACACTGAAGCTTTCTTT,CASSPYLANTGNTEAFF
.,TRBJ1-5,TRBV3-1/TRBV3-2,.,TGTGCCAGCAGCCAAGCCGACACTCAGCCCCAGCATTTT,CASSQADTQPQHF
TRBD2,TRBJ2-1,TRBV6-2/TRBV6-3,.,TGTGCCAGCAGTTACCGGCTAGCGGGGAGGAATGAGCAGTTCTTC,CASSYRLAGRNEQFF
TRBD1,TRBJ1-5,TRBV27,.,TGTGCCAGCAGTTTAACAGGGGCTTATCAGCCCCAGCATTTT,CASSLTGAYQPQHF
TRBD2,TRBJ2-3,TRBV9,.,TGTGCCAGCAGCGCGTTCGGGACTAGCGGGCCAGATACGCAGTATTTT,CASSAFGTSGPDTQYF
TRBD1,TRBJ2-1,TRBV4-2,.,TGTGCCAGCAGCGTCACAGGGGTCATAAAGTACAATGAGCAGTTCTTC,CASSVTGVIKYNEQFF
.,TRBJ1-5,TRBV19,.,TGTGCCAGTAGTATTGAGGGATTGGGCAATCAGCCCCAGCATTTT,CASSIEGLGNQPQHF
TRBD1,TRBJ2-7,TRBV27,.,TGTGCCAGCAGCCGAGGACAGGCGAGCTACGAGCAGTACTTC,CASSRGQASYEQYF
TRBD1,TRBJ1-2,TRBV7-2,.,TGTGCCAGCAGCGAAGGACAGGGGGAAGCTAACTATGGCTACACCTTC,CASSEGQGEANYGYTF
.,TRBJ2-3,TRBV9,.,TGTGCCAGCAGCGTAGGAGGGTTTCCCACAGATACGCAGTATTTT,CASSVGGFPTDTQYF
.,TRBJ2-7,TRBV2,.,TGTGCCAGCAGTGTGGGGCAGGTCTACGAGCAGTACTTC,CASSVGQVYEQYF
.,TRBJ1-2,TRBV9,.,TGTGCCAGCAGCGCACAGGATTATGGCTACACCTTC,CASSAQDYGYTF
TRBD2,TRBJ2-5,TRBV6-6,.,TGTGCCAGCAGCGGTACTAGCGGGAACGAGGAGACCCAGTACTTC,CASSGTSGNEETQYF
.,TRBJ2-2,TRBV10-3,.,TGTGCCATCAGTGATGGAGGCGGCGGGCCCGGGGAGCTGTTTTTT,CAISDGGGGPGELFF
.,TRBJ2-5,TRBV19,once,TGTGCCAGTAGAATGGTAAACCGACAGCAAGAGACCCAGTACTTC,CASRMVNRQQETQYF
TRBD1,TRBJ1-1,TRBV5-1,.,TGCGCCAGCAGCTTGCGTGGACAGGGTTACGGGGTTACCACTGAAGCTTTCTTT,CASSLRGQGYGVTTEAFF
TRBD2,TRBJ2-7,TRBV7-9,few,TGTGCCAGCAGCTCTGCGGGGGGGGAATCCTACGAGCAGTACTTC,CASSSAGGESYEQYF
.,TRBJ1-4,TRBV11-2,.,TGTGCCAGCAGACCCGGTTTGAGTGAAAAACTGTTTTTT,CASRPGLSEKLFF
TRBD1,TRBJ1-1,TRBV6-5,.,TGTGCCAGCAGTTACTCGACAGGGTTCGGCACTGAAGCTTTCTTT,CASSYSTGFGTEAFF
TRBD1,TRBJ2-1,TRBV24-1,.,TGTGCCACCCAGACAGGGGGCTTTACCAATGAGCAGTTCTTC,CATQTGGFTNEQFF
.,TRBJ1-2,TRBV6-5,once,TGTGCCAGCAGTTACTCGAGAGGCTCTGGCTACACCTTC,CASSYSRGSGYTF
TRBD1,TRBJ2-4,TRBV5-6,.,TGTGCCAGCAGCGGCGGACAGGCCCTTAGGGACATTCAGTACTTC,CASSGGQALRDIQYF
TRBD1,TRBJ1-3,TRBV28,.,TGTGCCAGCAGCCGCCGGGGACAGGGCTCAGGAAACACCATATATTTT,CASSRRGQGSGNTIYF
TRBD2,TRBJ2-1,TRBV7-2,.,TGTGCCAGCAGCCCGGAAGGACTAGCTGTCGAGCAGTTCTTC,CASSPEGLAVEQFF
TRBD1,TRBJ2-1,TRBV6-5,.,TGTGCCAGCCTGTGGACAGGGGGCTCAAATGAGCAGTTCTTC,CASLWTGGSNEQFF
TRBD1,TRBJ1-2,TRBV5-6,.,TGTGCCAGCAGCTGGGGGGACAGCTTCTATGGCTACACCTTC,CASSWGDSFYGYTF
.,TRBJ1-1,TRBV3-1/TRBV3-2,.,TGTGCCAGCAGCCAAAGCGCTGAAGCTTTCTTT,CASSQSAEAFF
.,TRBJ2-2,TRBV6-1,.,TGTGCCAGCAGTGAATTCGGGGTAGGGAACACCGGGGAGCTGTTTTTT,CASSEFGVGNTGELFF
TRBD1,TRBJ2-2,TRBV9,.,TGTGCCAGCAGCGTAGGCAGGGGGCTGAACACCGGGGAGCTGTTTTTT,CASSVGRGLNTGELFF
.,TRBJ1-5,TRBV28,.,TGTGCCAGCAGCAAGGGGGGCAATCAGCCCCAGCATTTT,CASSKGGNQPQHF
.,TRBJ1-6,TRBV27,once,TGTGCCAGCAGCCTATATAATTCACCCCTCCACTTT,CASSLYNSPLHF
.,TRBJ2-4,TRBV19,.,TGTGCCAGTAGTATGTCTTCCGCGGCCAAAAACATTCAGTACTTC,CASSMSSAAKNIQYF
.,TRBJ1-2,TRBV4-3,.,TGCGCCAGCAGCCAAGATGAATACGAACAGCCCTATGGCTACACCTTC,CASSQDEYEQPYGYTF
.,TRBJ1-2,TRBV2,.,TGTGCCAGCAGTGAAGCGCAGGGTTATGGCTACACCTTC,CASSEAQGYGYTF
.,TRBJ2-3,TRBV7-2,.,TGTGCCAGCAGCTTAATAGAGGGTACGCAGTATTTT,CASSLIEGTQYF
.,TRBJ1-6,TRBV28,.,TGTGCCAGCAGTTACAGGACCCGGAATAATTCACCCCTCCACTTT,CASSYRTRNNSPLHF
.,TRBJ2-3,TRBV6-4,.,TGTGCCAGCAGTTCAGGGGCTGGGAATACGCAGTATTTT,CASSSGAGNTQYF
.,TRBJ1-1,TRBV18,.,TGTGCCAGCTCACCTTACACGGGTCAAACTGAAGCTTTCTTT,CASSPYTGQTEAFF
TRBD1,TRBJ1-5,TRBV5-6,few,TGTGCCAGCAGCCTCCTTGGACAGGGAAATCAGCCCCAGCATTTT,CASSLLGQGNQPQHF
.,TRBJ1-3,TRBV7-8,.,TGTGCCAGCAGCCCCTTTAGTGGAAACACCATATATTTT,CASSPFSGNTIYF
TRBD1,TRBJ1-5,TRBV9,.,TGTGCCAGCAGCTTAGCCGGGACAGGGGACCAGCCCCAGCATTTT,CASSLAGTGDQPQHF
.,TRBJ1-5,TRBV29-1,.,TGCCCGCCTTGGGGCATGGCTGTGAATCAGCCCCAGCATTTT,CPPWGMAVNQPQHF
.,TRBJ1-2,TRBV7-8,.,TGTGCCAGCAGTTCCCCCGGGACACAAAGCCTTAACTATGGCTACACCTTC,CASSSPGTQSLNYGYTF
.,TRBJ2-1,TRBV19,.,TGTGCCAGTAGTATTCGGGTCAGCTCCTACAATGAGCAGTTCTTC,CASSIRVSSYNEQFF